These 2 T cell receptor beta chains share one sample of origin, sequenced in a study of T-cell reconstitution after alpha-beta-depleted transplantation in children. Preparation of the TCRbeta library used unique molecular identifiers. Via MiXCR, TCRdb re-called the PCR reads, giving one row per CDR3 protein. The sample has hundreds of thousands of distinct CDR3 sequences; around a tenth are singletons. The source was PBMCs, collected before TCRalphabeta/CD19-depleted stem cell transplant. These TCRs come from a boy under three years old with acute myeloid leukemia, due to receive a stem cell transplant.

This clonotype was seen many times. The CDR3 DNA is TGTGCCAGCAGCCCTAGCGGGAGGGCCCTCTACGAGCAGTACTTC. It codes for CASSPSGRALYEQYF. The V and J genes are TRBV7-2 and TRBJ2-7; 12 bases are shared with TRBD2. Germline-derived CDR1 and CDR2 are SGHTA and FQGNSA. The CDR3 is 15 residues long. The V gene end was trimmed by 5 bases and the J gene end by 3 bases; junction bases not matched to a gene: 5.

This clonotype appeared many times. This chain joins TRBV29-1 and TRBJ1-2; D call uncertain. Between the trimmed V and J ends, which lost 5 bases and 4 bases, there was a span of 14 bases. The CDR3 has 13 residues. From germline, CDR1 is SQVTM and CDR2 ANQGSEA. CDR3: CSVYASNGYGYTF. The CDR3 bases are TGCAGCGTTTATGCCTCGAATGGCTATGGCTACACCTTC.